Sequencing of this TCR beta chain was carried out in a study of OX40 agonist ivuxolimab in advanced cancers. CDR1 is SGHKS, CDR2 YYEKEE, per germline (reference sequence). Trimming took 0 bases from V and 5 from J; bases not matched to a gene: 4. The CDR3 has 15 residues. The protocol was immunoSEQ multiplex PCR, while the TCRdb copy is restricted to in-frame clones and leaves out a portion. The sample includes 55,000 to 70,000 clones, 84% of them seen just once. The clonotype comes from an adult with an advanced solid tumor such as melanoma, head and neck, liver or kidney cancer. The starting material was CD4+ or CD8+ T cells sorted from blood, obtained in a trial of the OX40 agonist ivuxolimab. The rearrangement links TRBV5-5 to TRBJ1-4; 7 bases align to TRBD1. The CDR3 region is CASSLEGTANEKLFF. CDR3 DNA sequence: TGTGCCAGCAGCTTGGAAGGGACAGCGAATGAAAAACTGTTTTTT.